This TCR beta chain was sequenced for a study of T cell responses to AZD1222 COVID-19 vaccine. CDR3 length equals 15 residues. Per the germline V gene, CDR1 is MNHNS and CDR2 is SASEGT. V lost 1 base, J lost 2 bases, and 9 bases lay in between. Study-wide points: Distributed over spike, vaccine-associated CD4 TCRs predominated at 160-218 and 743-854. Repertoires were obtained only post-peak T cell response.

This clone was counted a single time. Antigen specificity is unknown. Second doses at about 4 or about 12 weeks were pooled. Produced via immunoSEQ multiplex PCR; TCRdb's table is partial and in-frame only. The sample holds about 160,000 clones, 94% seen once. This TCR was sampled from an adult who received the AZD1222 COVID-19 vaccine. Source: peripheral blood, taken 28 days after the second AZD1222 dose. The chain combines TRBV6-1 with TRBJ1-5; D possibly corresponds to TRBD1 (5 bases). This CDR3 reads CASSEVIRGNQPQHF. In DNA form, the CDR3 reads TGTGCCAGCAGTGAAGTCATCAGGGGCAATCAGCCCCAGCATTTT.